A selection of T cell receptor beta chains follows, all from one sample in a study of T-cell reconstitution after alpha-beta-depleted transplantation in children. Using its own MiXCR run on the PCR reads, TCRdb lists one record per CDR3 protein. There are approximately 130,000 distinct CDR3 sequences in the sample; more than 9.5% occur only once, and about 25% lies in the top ten. The starting material was PBMCs, mostly from graft donor cells, obtained 180 days after TCRalphabeta/CD19-depleted stem cell transplant. Receptors originate from a girl less than two years old who had a stem cell transplant for combined immunodeficiency, so the T cells may come from the graft donor. CDR3s include the opening cysteine and the closing phenylalanine or tryptophan. The D gene is left open where the match is weak. Clone size, where shown, is once, few, many, or a class for clones that have expanded.

V gene	clone size	D gene	J gene	CDR3 DNA	CDR3 protein
TRBV20-1	few	-	TRBJ2-6	TGCAGTGCCAGAATCGCTGGGGCCAACGTCCTGACTTTC	CSARIAGANVLTF
TRBV27	-	-	TRBJ1-1	TGTGCCAGCAGTTGGGCCAGCTCGAACACTGAAGCTTTCTTT	CASSWASSNTEAFF
TRBV5-1	-	TRBD2	TRBJ2-7	TGCGCCAGCAGCGTAGGGACTAGCGGAGCTTACGAGCAGTACTTC	CASSVGTSGAYEQYF
TRBV20-1	many	-	TRBJ2-5	TGCAGTGCTAGAGAGTCGGTGGGTGGACAAGAGACCCAGTACTTC	CSARESVGGQETQYF
TRBV27	-	TRBD2	TRBJ2-3	TGTGCCAGCAGTTTGTGGGGGGGAGCTTTCGGCACAGATACGCAGTATTTT	CASSLWGGAFGTDTQYF
TRBV15	many	-	TRBJ2-1	TGTGCCACCAGCAGAGTGGCTTTACCCCCCAATGAGCAGTTCTTC	CATSRVALPPNEQFF
TRBV20-1	few	TRBD2	TRBJ2-4	TGCAGTGCTAGAGAGACTAGCGGGATTTCGTCCAAAAACATTCAGTACTTC	CSARETSGISSKNIQYF
TRBV7-2	few	TRBD2	TRBJ2-7	TGTGCCAGCAGCTCAACTAGCGGGGAGGTCTACGAGCAGTACTTC	CASSSTSGEVYEQYF
TRBV10-3	few	-	TRBJ1-5	TGTGCCATCAGTGAGTCGGGGTCGAACTCACAGCATTTT	CAISESGSNSQHF
TRBV11-2	-	TRBD2	TRBJ2-1	TGTGCCAGCAGCCCCCGCTCCACTAGCGGGAACTACAATGAGCAGTTCTTC	CASSPRSTSGNYNEQFF
TRBV7-2	few	TRBD1	TRBJ1-4	TGTGCCAGCAGCCTCGGGACAGCACCAACTAATGAAAAACTGTTTTTT	CASSLGTAPTNEKLFF
TRBV5-1	few	-	TRBJ2-7	TGCGCCAGCCAAAAAGACTGGGGGATGGACGAGCAGTACTTC	CASQKDWGMDEQYF
TRBV3-1	-	-	TRBJ2-2	TGTGCCAGCAGCCAAGAAAGGGGAGAAGGGGAGCTGTTTTTT	CASSQERGEGELFF
TRBV2	-	TRBD1	TRBJ1-2	TGTGCCAGCAGTGATTCGGGACAGGGGCTTACTAACTATGGCTACACCTTC	CASSDSGQGLTNYGYTF
TRBV27	few	-	TRBJ2-1	TGTGCCAGCAGCCCTACCCCGTTTGATGAGCAGTTCTTC	CASSPTPFDEQFF
TRBV7-6	few	TRBD2	TRBJ2-1	TGTGCCAGCAGCTTATTCCCGACTAGCGCAACGAACAATGAGCAGTTCTTC	CASSLFPTSATNNEQFF
TRBV7-9	-	TRBD2	TRBJ2-7	TGTGCCAGCAGTCAGCTAGCGGGAGCCTCCTACGAGCAGTACTTC	CASSQLAGASYEQYF
TRBV12-3/TRBV12-4	-	-	TRBJ2-7	TGTGCCAGCAGTGTTGGGAGCTCCTACGAGCAGTACTTC	CASSVGSSYEQYF
TRBV7-9	few	-	TRBJ2-3	TGTGCCAGCAGGAAAGGGACGGCTAGCACAGATACGCAGTATTTT	CASRKGTASTDTQYF
TRBV7-2	few	-	TRBJ2-3	TGTGCCAGCAGCAACCCGGGGCCGGCCACAGATACGCAGTATTTT	CASSNPGPATDTQYF
TRBV7-2	few	-	TRBJ2-5	TGTGCCAGCAGCTTAGCCTCAGAGACCCAGTACTTC	CASSLASETQYF
TRBV29-1	-	-	TRBJ2-3	TGCAGCGCCCCTTTGGCCAGCACAGATACGCAGTATTTT	CSAPLASTDTQYF
TRBV29-1	-	-	TRBJ1-1	TGCAGCTCAAGACAGGCAAACACTGAAGCTTTCTTT	CSSRQANTEAFF
TRBV5-1	few	-	TRBJ1-1	TGCGCCAGCAGCTTGATGACACCAGGGCACACTGAAGCTTTCTTT	CASSLMTPGHTEAFF
TRBV9	few	TRBD2	TRBJ2-5	TGTGCCAGCAGCGCTTACGGGGGGTCCCAAGAGACCCAGTACTTC	CASSAYGGSQETQYF
TRBV20-1	few	-	TRBJ2-5	TGCAGTGCTAGCGGAGGGCTCCTCTTCCAAGAGACCCAGTACTTC	CSASGGLLFQETQYF
TRBV5-1	-	-	TRBJ2-1	TGCGCCAGCAGCTTGGGAGCAAATGAGCAGTTCTTC	CASSLGANEQFF
TRBV12-3/TRBV12-4	many	-	TRBJ2-3	TGTGCCAGCAGTTTATCCCCCAGGGGCACAGATACGCAGTATTTT	CASSLSPRGTDTQYF
TRBV7-9	-	TRBD1	TRBJ2-6	TGTGCCAGCAGCCCTGGACAGGGACCCTCTGGGGCCAACGTCCTGACTTTC	CASSPGQGPSGANVLTF
TRBV14	few	TRBD1	TRBJ2-4	TGTGCCAGCAGCCTCCGACAGGGTGTAGAAAAAAACATTCAGTACTTC	CASSLRQGVEKNIQYF
TRBV12-3/TRBV12-4	many	-	TRBJ2-3	TGTGCCAGCAGAGACCCACCCGATACGCAGTATTTT	CASRDPPDTQYF
TRBV18	-	TRBD1	TRBJ2-7	TGTGCCAGCTCACGTCTCCCGGGACAGGTGAACTCCTACGAGCAGTACTTC	CASSRLPGQVNSYEQYF
TRBV27	-	-	TRBJ2-3	TGTGCCAGCAGCACTCGGGCTAGCGACGTGTCAGATACGCAGTATTTT	CASSTRASDVSDTQYF
TRBV27	many	-	TRBJ2-2	TGTGCCAGCAGTTTAGCTCAGGCCCCCGGGGAGCTGTTTTTT	CASSLAQAPGELFF
TRBV12-3/TRBV12-4	many	TRBD2	TRBJ2-1	TGTGCCAGCAGTCTCGGGAGGGGGTCCTACAATGAGCAGTTCTTC	CASSLGRGSYNEQFF
TRBV7-3	few	-	TRBJ2-6	TGTGCCAGCAGCCAACGACAGGCACCCTCTTCTGGGGCCAACGTCCTGACTTTC	CASSQRQAPSSGANVLTF
TRBV27	-	-	TRBJ2-2	TGTGCCAGCAGTTCTTGGGACCGAGCCGGGGAGCTGTTTTTT	CASSSWDRAGELFF
TRBV12-5	few	-	TRBJ2-2	TGTGCTAGTGGTTCCGGGTATTCCGGGGAGCTGTTTTTT	CASGSGYSGELFF
TRBV7-2	-	TRBD1	TRBJ1-4	TGTGCCAGCAGCTCGGGACAGGTGACTGAAAAACTGTTTTTT	CASSSGQVTEKLFF
TRBV4-3	-	-	TRBJ2-2	TGCGCCAGCAGCCAGGGGATCACCGGGGAGCTGTTTTTT	CASSQGITGELFF
TRBV24-1	few	-	TRBJ2-5	TGTGCCACCAGTGATTTGTACCCAGAGACCCAGTACTTC	CATSDLYPETQYF
TRBV29-1	-	-	TRBJ2-1	TGCAGCGCCCCTGGTCGGGAGCGCTCCTACAATGAGCAGTTCTTC	CSAPGRERSYNEQFF
TRBV18	-	-	TRBJ2-3	TGTGCCAGCTCACCACGGAGAGGACCCACCACAGATACGCAGTATTTT	CASSPRRGPTTDTQYF
TRBV20-1	few	-	TRBJ2-3	TGCAGTGCTAGTCGGTGGGGGACAGATACGCAGTATTTT	CSASRWGTDTQYF
TRBV5-1	few	TRBD1	TRBJ2-4	TGCGCCAGCAGCTTGGCTGGGACAGGGGTACCCAAAAACATTCAGTACTTC	CASSLAGTGVPKNIQYF
TRBV12-3/TRBV12-4	many	-	TRBJ2-3	TGTGCCAGCAGTTTATTTGGGGGGCAAATGACAGATACGCAGTATTTT	CASSLFGGQMTDTQYF
TRBV20-1	-	-	TRBJ2-7	TGCAGTGCTGCCGGGTTTCCTCACCACGAGCAGTACTTC	CSAAGFPHHEQYF
TRBV12-3/TRBV12-4	few	-	TRBJ1-4	TGTGCCAGCAGTTTCAGGACCAGGGGTGAAAAACTGTTTTTT	CASSFRTRGEKLFF
TRBV7-2	few	-	TRBJ2-3	TGTGCCAGCAGCATCCACTTTGCAGATACGCAGTATTTT	CASSIHFADTQYF
TRBV10-3	few	-	TRBJ1-4	TGTGCCATCAGTGAAAGGTCAACTAATGAAAAACTGTTTTTT	CAISERSTNEKLFF
TRBV18	-	-	TRBJ2-2	TGTGCCAGCTCACCACGGGTCGACACCGCGAACACCGGGGAGCTGTTTTTT	CASSPRVDTANTGELFF
TRBV5-1	many	-	TRBJ2-1	TGCGCCAGCAGCTTACTAGGGAATGAGCAGTTCTTC	CASSLLGNEQFF
TRBV5-1	few	-	TRBJ2-6	TGCGCCAGCAGCAACTGGGGGGCAGGAACATCTAGTGGGGCCAACGTCCTGACTTTC	CASSNWGAGTSSGANVLTF
TRBV5-1	-	-	TRBJ2-7	TGCGCCAGCAGCTTGGGTGGGTCGAGCCACGAGCAGTACTTC	CASSLGGSSHEQYF
TRBV12-3/TRBV12-4	few	TRBD2	TRBJ2-1	TGTGCCAGCAGTCCCTTAGCGGGAGGATCTGAGCAGTTCTTC	CASSPLAGGSEQFF
TRBV29-1	-	-	TRBJ2-2	TGCAGCGTTGTACGCGACACCGGGGAGCTGTTTTTT	CSVVRDTGELFF
TRBV5-1	many	-	TRBJ2-7	TGCGCCAGCAGCTTGAGTACCAGGGGATGGCAGTACTTC	CASSLSTRGWQYF